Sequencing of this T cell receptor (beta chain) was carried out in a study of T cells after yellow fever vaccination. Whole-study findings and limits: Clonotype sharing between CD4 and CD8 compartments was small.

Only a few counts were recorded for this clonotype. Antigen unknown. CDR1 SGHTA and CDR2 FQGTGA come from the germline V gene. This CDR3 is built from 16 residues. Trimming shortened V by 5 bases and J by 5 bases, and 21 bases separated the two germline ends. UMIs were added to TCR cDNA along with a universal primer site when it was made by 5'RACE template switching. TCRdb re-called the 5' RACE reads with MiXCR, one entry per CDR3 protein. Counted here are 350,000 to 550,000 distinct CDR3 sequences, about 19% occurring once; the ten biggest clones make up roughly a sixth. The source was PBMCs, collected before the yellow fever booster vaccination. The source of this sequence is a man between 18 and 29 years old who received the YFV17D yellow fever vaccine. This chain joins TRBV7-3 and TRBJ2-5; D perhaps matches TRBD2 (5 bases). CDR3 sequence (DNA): TGTGCCAGCAGCCCGAGCGGTCTAGACTCGCGGGAGACCCAGTACTTC. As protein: CASSPSGLDSRETQYF.